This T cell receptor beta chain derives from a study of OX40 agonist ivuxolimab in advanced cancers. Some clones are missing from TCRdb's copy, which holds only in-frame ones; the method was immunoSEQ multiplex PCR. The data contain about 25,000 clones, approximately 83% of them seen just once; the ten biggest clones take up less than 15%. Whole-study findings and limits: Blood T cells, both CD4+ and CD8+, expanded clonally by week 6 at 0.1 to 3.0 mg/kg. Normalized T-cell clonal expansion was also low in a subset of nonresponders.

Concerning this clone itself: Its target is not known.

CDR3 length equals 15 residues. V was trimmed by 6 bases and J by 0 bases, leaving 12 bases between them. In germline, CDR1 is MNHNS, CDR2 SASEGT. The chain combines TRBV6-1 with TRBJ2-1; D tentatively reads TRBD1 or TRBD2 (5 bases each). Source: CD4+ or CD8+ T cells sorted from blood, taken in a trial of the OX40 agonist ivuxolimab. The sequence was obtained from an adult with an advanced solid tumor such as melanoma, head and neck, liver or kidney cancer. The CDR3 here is CASRGRDGSYNEQFF. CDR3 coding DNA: TGTGCCAGCAGGGGCCGGGACGGCTCCTACAATGAGCAGTTCTTC.